These 18 T cell receptor beta chains originate from one sample sequenced in a study of blood T cells in healthy people across ages. A sample-barcoded 5' primer and a J-beta primer mix were used in a second PCR of roughly 7 to 11 cycles. One entry per CDR3 protein results from TCRdb running MiXCR on the 5' RACE reads. This sample carries 700,000 or so distinct CDR3 sequences, 40% to 45% of them seen once, and the ten largest clones take 30%. The sequenced sample consisted of blood. The origin of the receptors is an elderly man in good health.

For this clonotype: An end of the junction differs from the germline gene, which may be a read error. The chain has TRBV4-2 and TRBJ2-7, with D possibly matching TRBD1 (6 bases). Germline CDR1 is LGHNA and CDR2 is YNFKEQ. This CDR3 region has 15 residues. CDR3 sequence: CASSQDLQGYYQQDF. The DNA for the CDR3 is TGTGCCAGCAGCCAAGATCTCCAGGGGTACTACCAGCAGGACTTC.

The chain uses TRBV6-5 and TRBJ2-7; 10 bases line up with TRBD1. V lost 6 bases and J lost 3; bases outside the gene matches: 5. The CDR3 runs to 14 residues. Germline CDR1 MNHEY, CDR2 SVGAGI. The CDR3 DNA is TGTGCCAGCAGATTCCGGGACAGGGGCTACGAGCAGTACTTC. This encodes CASRFRDRGYEQYF.

The chain employs TRBV2 and TRBJ1-2; TRBD1 aligns across 7 bases. J lost 5 bases, V lost 9 bases, and 9 bases had no gene match. This CDR3 is 13 amino acids long. CDR1 and CDR2 from the germline V gene are SNHLY and FYNNEI. CDR3 coding DNA: TGTGCCAGTTTGGGACAGTGGGATTATGGCTACACCTTC. It encodes CASLGQWDYGYTF.

On this clonotype itself: It may be a read error: a sequence one base away is much more abundant. The chain carries TRBV7-2 and TRBJ2-5; TRBD2 agrees at 8 bases. V was clipped by 1 base and J by 13 bases; unmatched bases: 14. This CDR3 contains 15 residues. Looked up from germline, CDR1 is SGHTA and CDR2 is FQGNSA. The CDR3 is CASSLVALAAYERYF. The CDR3, as DNA: TGTGCCAGCAGCTTAGTAGCACTAGCGGCCTACGAGCGGTACTTC.

This clonotype has more than one count but fewer than ten. DNA for the CDR3: TGCAGTGCTGAAAGACAGAGAAATCAGCCCCAGCATTTT. It codes for CSAERQRNQPQHF. V is TRBV20-1 and J is TRBJ1-5; D may be TRBD1 (5 bases). Trimming cost V 5 bases and J 4 bases, with 12 bases left between them. This CDR3 comprises 13 residues. CDR1 and CDR2 (germline): DFQATT, SNEGSKA (reference sequence).

This clonotype was counted a single time. V gene TRBV5-1 combines with J gene TRBJ2-7, with 9 bases fitting TRBD1. Germline V gene sequence: CDR1 SGHRS, CDR2 YFSETQ. The CDR3 is made up of 17 amino acids. J lost 2 bases, V lost 0 bases, and 9 bases had no gene match. Written as DNA, the CDR3 is TGCGCCAGCAGCTTGGGGCCCCCGGGACAGGGCACCTACGAGCAGTACTTC. It specifies CASSLGPPGQGTYEQYF.

This chain connects TRBV7-3 to TRBJ2-1; 10 bases agree with TRBD1. Germline CDR1 is SGHTA and CDR2 is FQGTGA. The CDR3 length is 15 residues. Germline trimming cut 5 bases from V and 8 bases from J; bases unmatched to any gene: 9. The chain's CDR3 is CASSIAGTGDDEQFF. The CDR3 DNA reads as TGTGCCAGCAGCATAGCCGGGACAGGGGACGATGAGCAGTTCTTC.

There are a few counts of this clonotype. The chain carries TRBV4-3 and TRBJ2-5; D uncertain. CDR1 and CDR2 (germline): LGHNA, YSLEER. V was cut by 0 bases and J by 6 bases, with 26 bases left in between. The CDR3 runs to 19 residues. CDR3 sequence reads: CASSQEFKTLGLRAKTQYF. The CDR3 DNA reads as TGCGCCAGCAGCCAAGAGTTTAAGACTCTTGGGCTCCGGGCAAAGACCCAGTACTTC.

The gene calls are TRBV7-2 and TRBJ1-4; weak D call: TRBD1 (5 bases). V gave up 5 bases and J gave up 8 bases, with 18 bases separating them. CDR1 is SGHTA and CDR2 is FQGNSA in the germline V gene. This CDR3 has 15 amino acids. The DNA for the CDR3 is TGTGCCAGCAGCACATTCGATGGGGCAGGGGAAAAACTGTTTTTT. It codes for CASSTFDGAGEKLFF.

The V call is TRBV21-1, the J call TRBJ2-5; the table gives TRBD1 as D, unverified against the DNA. The J call may be in error: the DNA end matches TRBJ2-7 better. TRBV21-1 is noted as a pseudogene. The CDR3 sequence is 17 residues long. The CDR3 loop reads CASSKKRGGGQKYEQYF. Written as DNA, the CDR3 is TGTGCCAGCAGCAAAAAGAGGGGGGGGGGACAGAAATACGAGCAGTACTTC.

This clonotype was detected only a few times. The rearrangement uses TRBV6-5 and TRBJ1-2; D is ambiguous. Germline V gene lookup returns CDR1 MNHEY and CDR2 SVGAGI. The germline V and J ends were trimmed by 7 bases and 8 bases, with 14 bases remaining between them. The CDR3 consists of 12 residues. The CDR3, as DNA: TGTGCCAGCACCGGAAAGATTTCAGGCTACACCTTC. Residues: CASTGKISGYTF.

This clonotype has only a few counts. This chain uses TRBV10-2 with TRBJ2-7; 8 nucleotides align to TRBD2. Germline assignment: CDR1 WSHSY and CDR2 SAAADI. The J segment lost 2 bases and the V segment lost 3 bases, leaving 6 bases of the junction unmatched. The CDR3 length is 15 residues. CDR3 amino acids: CASSEALAVTYEQYF. CDR3 DNA: TGCGCCAGCAGTGAAGCACTAGCGGTAACCTACGAGCAGTACTTC.

The genes are TRBV29-1 and TRBJ2-1; TRBD2 aligns across 8 bases. Germline V gene lookup returns CDR1 SQVTM and CDR2 ANQGSEA. The CDR3 sequence is 14 residues long. V lost 3 bases, J lost 7 bases, and 8 bases stayed unmatched. CDR3 bases: TGCAGCGTTGAGGGGCGGGGGGCCGGGAATGAGCAGTTCTTC. As protein: CSVEGRGAGNEQFF.

The table lists this clonotype with a few counts. The rearrangement uses TRBV7-9 and TRBJ2-7, with 7 bases fitting TRBD2. The CDR3 is 13 amino acids. Per germline, CDR1 SEHNR and CDR2 FQNEAQ (reference sequence). J was trimmed by 3 bases and V by 3 bases; bases with no gene match: 2. CDR3 residues: CASSFGGGYEQYF. CDR3 DNA: TGTGCCAGCAGCTTCGGCGGGGGCTACGAGCAGTACTTC.

This chain links TRBV5-4 with TRBJ2-3; D perhaps matches TRBD2 (5 bases). V shed 1 base and J shed 1 base, with 16 bases lying between them. The CDR3 loop spans 17 amino acids. Germline V gene lookup returns CDR1 SGHNT and CDR2 YYREEE (reference sequence). The CDR3 here is CASSLKSGLPGTDTQYF. The CDR3 coding sequence is TGTGCCAGCAGCTTGAAAAGCGGTTTGCCGGGCACAGATACGCAGTATTTT.

The CDR3 here is CASSFPGTGDSGYTF. The CDR3 bases are TGTGCCAGCAGTTTCCCCGGGACAGGGGATTCTGGCTACACCTTC. The rearrangement joins TRBV12-3 or TRBV12-4 to TRBJ1-2, with 10 bases lining up with TRBD1. The CDR3 spans 15 residues. V was clipped by 3 bases and J by 7 bases; unmatched bases: 8.

This clonotype turned up a few times. The chain couples TRBV3-1 to TRBJ2-5; D call uncertain. The tail of the sequence fits TRBJ2-4 better, so the J call may be wrong. The CDR3 contains 15 residues. CDR1 and CDR2 from the germline V gene are LGHDT and YNNKEL (reference sequence). The CDR3 region is CASSQVKGTKNIQYF. CDR3 in DNA: TGTGCCAGCAGCCAAGTGAAGGGAACCAAAAACATTCAGTACTTC.

V and J are TRBV5-6 and TRBJ2-5; TRBD2 might be the D (5 bases). The J call may not be correct, given that the DNA end is closer to TRBJ2-7. Germline lookup yields CDR1 SGHDT and CDR2 YYEEEE. There are 13 residues in the CDR3. For the CDR3, the DNA is TGTGCCAGTAGTTTGTACGGGGAAAACGAGCAGTACTTC. This gives the protein CASSLYGENEQYF.